Listed below are T cell receptor beta chains from one sample, sequenced in a study of Graves' ophthalmopathy and Graves' hyperthyroidism. Each CDR3 protein gets one entry after TCRdb re-called the multiplex PCR reads with MiXCR. The sample yields about 620,000 distinct CDR3 sequences, over 20% seen once. Sequencing input: peripheral blood. The receptor source for this set is a woman aged 18-35 years with stable Graves' hyperthyroidism. Some clones in this sample may be carry-over from other donors' samples. Each CDR3 is given with its conserved first and last residue. Each record gives: CDR3 protein, clone size, J gene, V gene, D gene. A D gene is named only where the DNA matches it firmly. Clone size appears in some rows only: once, few, many, or a class for an expanded clone.

CDR3 protein: CAISESLFENEQYF
clone size: NA
J gene: TRBJ2-7
V gene: TRBV10-3
D gene: NA

CDR3 protein: CASSRDQSTGELFF
clone size: NA
J gene: TRBJ2-2
V gene: TRBV11-1
D gene: NA

CDR3 protein: CASRLVESPTQFVSGNTIYF
clone size: many
J gene: TRBJ1-3
V gene: TRBV19
D gene: NA

CDR3 protein: CASSGQGRRTEAFF
clone size: many
J gene: TRBJ1-1
V gene: TRBV2
D gene: TRBD1

CDR3 protein: CASSYYGGSYEQYF
clone size: many
J gene: TRBJ2-7
V gene: TRBV6-2/TRBV6-3
D gene: NA

CDR3 protein: CASSPRGGQGIQYF
clone size: NA
J gene: TRBJ2-4
V gene: TRBV9
D gene: TRBD2

CDR3 protein: CASSLEGPWDEQYF
clone size: many
J gene: TRBJ2-7
V gene: TRBV7-9
D gene: NA

CDR3 protein: CAVISYPGQANYGYTF
clone size: many
J gene: TRBJ1-2
V gene: TRBV6-2/TRBV6-3
D gene: NA

CDR3 protein: CASSLVAGSRSGELFF
clone size: many
J gene: TRBJ2-2
V gene: TRBV11-2
D gene: NA

CDR3 protein: CASSDRTGAGETQYF
clone size: many
J gene: TRBJ2-5
V gene: TRBV6-1
D gene: TRBD1

CDR3 protein: CASSLAVTAGQTRFSYEQYF
clone size: many
J gene: TRBJ2-7
V gene: TRBV5-1
D gene: NA

CDR3 protein: CASSDNRRYTGELFF
clone size: NA
J gene: TRBJ2-2
V gene: TRBV6-1
D gene: NA

CDR3 protein: CASKDSDQATGNTIYF
clone size: many
J gene: TRBJ1-3
V gene: TRBV6-1
D gene: NA

CDR3 protein: CAWSTGRLTLAFF
clone size: NA
J gene: TRBJ1-1
V gene: TRBV30
D gene: NA

CDR3 protein: CSAISIGIAYEQYF
clone size: many
J gene: TRBJ2-7
V gene: TRBV20-1
D gene: NA

CDR3 protein: CASSQVLGHWYEQYF
clone size: few
J gene: TRBJ2-7
V gene: TRBV4-2
D gene: NA

CDR3 protein: CSAAGAGEETQYF
clone size: NA
J gene: TRBJ2-5
V gene: TRBV20-1
D gene: NA

CDR3 protein: CASSEQGGGELFF
clone size: many
J gene: TRBJ2-2
V gene: TRBV6-1
D gene: NA

CDR3 protein: CASSYTGLAAYEQYF
clone size: NA
J gene: TRBJ2-7
V gene: TRBV6-5
D gene: TRBD2

CDR3 protein: CAWDRIYEQYF
clone size: many
J gene: TRBJ2-7
V gene: TRBV30
D gene: NA

CDR3 protein: CASNPLYTEAFF
clone size: many
J gene: TRBJ1-1
V gene: TRBV12-3/TRBV12-4
D gene: NA

CDR3 protein: CASSAPTSGYTGELFF
clone size: NA
J gene: TRBJ2-2
V gene: TRBV28
D gene: TRBD2

CDR3 protein: CASSTPLDGLHGAFF
clone size: many
J gene: TRBJ1-1
V gene: TRBV19
D gene: NA

CDR3 protein: CASSYSSTGVKTGDEQFF
clone size: NA
J gene: TRBJ2-1
V gene: TRBV6-5
D gene: NA

CDR3 protein: CASSRVRGEQYF
clone size: NA
J gene: TRBJ2-7
V gene: TRBV28
D gene: NA

CDR3 protein: CASSYSSGTGGSYEQYF
clone size: many
J gene: TRBJ2-7
V gene: TRBV6-5
D gene: TRBD2

CDR3 protein: CASSLATEKNTEAFF
clone size: NA
J gene: TRBJ1-1
V gene: TRBV7-6
D gene: NA

CDR3 protein: CASSRISTSGEAFF
clone size: few
J gene: TRBJ1-1
V gene: TRBV3-1
D gene: NA

CDR3 protein: CATRGEVNTGELFF
clone size: NA
J gene: TRBJ2-2
V gene: TRBV28
D gene: TRBD2

CDR3 protein: CASSLQGHTEAFF
clone size: many
J gene: TRBJ1-1
V gene: TRBV12-3/TRBV12-4
D gene: NA

CDR3 protein: CASSQERTGPYYEQYF
clone size: few
J gene: TRBJ2-7
V gene: TRBV4-1
D gene: TRBD1

CDR3 protein: CSARDTNGGTHRTQYF
clone size: NA
J gene: TRBJ2-3
V gene: TRBV20-1
D gene: TRBD2

CDR3 protein: CASRSRTSAETQYF
clone size: few
J gene: TRBJ2-5
V gene: TRBV11-2
D gene: TRBD2

CDR3 protein: CASSAASYEQYF
clone size: many
J gene: TRBJ2-7
V gene: TRBV5-1
D gene: NA

CDR3 protein: CASSLILFVEPQHF
clone size: NA
J gene: TRBJ1-5
V gene: TRBV4-1
D gene: NA

CDR3 protein: CASSAGTRYYEQYF
clone size: many
J gene: TRBJ2-7
V gene: TRBV12-3/TRBV12-4
D gene: TRBD2

CDR3 protein: CASGSSAFF
clone size: few
J gene: TRBJ1-1
V gene: TRBV12-5
D gene: NA

CDR3 protein: CASSSTGGGGYTF
clone size: many
J gene: TRBJ1-2
V gene: TRBV9
D gene: TRBD1

CDR3 protein: CASIRDGSNTEAFF
clone size: NA
J gene: TRBJ1-1
V gene: TRBV12-3/TRBV12-4
D gene: NA

CDR3 protein: CASSQDLRRVPLGNQPQHF
clone size: many
J gene: TRBJ1-5
V gene: TRBV4-1
D gene: NA

CDR3 protein: CSADARDDGYTF
clone size: many
J gene: TRBJ1-2
V gene: TRBV20-1
D gene: NA

CDR3 protein: CATRDYQVIQETQYF
clone size: many
J gene: TRBJ2-5
V gene: TRBV7-9
D gene: TRBD2

CDR3 protein: CASSLAGIYYEQYF
clone size: few
J gene: TRBJ2-7
V gene: TRBV12-3/TRBV12-4
D gene: NA

CDR3 protein: CASSLSPRDNQETQYF
clone size: many
J gene: TRBJ2-5
V gene: TRBV7-9
D gene: NA

CDR3 protein: CATRHGHNSPLHF
clone size: many
J gene: TRBJ1-6
V gene: TRBV15
D gene: NA

CDR3 protein: CASSEATGRGSPLHF
clone size: many
J gene: TRBJ1-6
V gene: TRBV6-1
D gene: NA

CDR3 protein: CSVEWPVNGYTF
clone size: many
J gene: TRBJ1-2
V gene: TRBV29-1
D gene: NA

CDR3 protein: CASSLEPGQVQYF
clone size: many
J gene: TRBJ2-7
V gene: TRBV7-3
D gene: NA

CDR3 protein: CASSIREGQQYF
clone size: few
J gene: TRBJ2-7
V gene: TRBV19
D gene: TRBD2

CDR3 protein: CASSLGVSGRIEQYF
clone size: many
J gene: TRBJ2-7
V gene: TRBV7-2
D gene: TRBD2

CDR3 protein: CAWRYGQFETQYF
clone size: NA
J gene: TRBJ2-5
V gene: TRBV7-2
D gene: NA

CDR3 protein: CASVPGQVQKRGYEQYF
clone size: many
J gene: TRBJ2-7
V gene: TRBV2
D gene: TRBD1

CDR3 protein: CASSPRTTSRSYNSPLHF
clone size: NA
J gene: TRBJ1-6
V gene: TRBV5-1
D gene: NA

CDR3 protein: CASSYSRRVTYNSPLHF
clone size: few
J gene: TRBJ1-6
V gene: TRBV6-5
D gene: NA

CDR3 protein: CASSPRSLTSGLNQETQYF
clone size: many
J gene: TRBJ2-5
V gene: TRBV6-4
D gene: TRBD2

CDR3 protein: CASSFDYLGEQYF
clone size: NA
J gene: TRBJ2-7
V gene: TRBV7-3
D gene: NA

CDR3 protein: CASSPRAGGHGYTF
clone size: many
J gene: TRBJ1-2
V gene: TRBV14
D gene: TRBD1

CDR3 protein: CASSARQGSAGNTIYF
clone size: NA
J gene: TRBJ1-3
V gene: TRBV6-1
D gene: TRBD1

CDR3 protein: CASSFTGTGGQETQYF
clone size: NA
J gene: TRBJ2-5
V gene: TRBV5-1
D gene: TRBD1